The clone carrying this TCR beta chain was recorded at least ten times. As yet, its antigen is unknown. Unique molecular identifiers were built into the TCRbeta library. Each CDR3 protein gets one entry after TCRdb re-called the PCR reads with MiXCR. This sample has about 300,000 distinct CDR3 sequences, with approximately 7.3% found just once. Germline-derived CDR1 and CDR2 are ENHRY and SYGVKD. The CDR3 consists of 12 residues. The V and J ends lost 6 bases and 5 bases respectively, with 10 bases between them. The data originate from a study of T-cell reconstitution after alpha-beta-depleted transplantation in children. Study-wide results and limits: The origin of alpha-beta T cells about two months after transplant was reportedly several hundred expanded graft clones. Several patients had high TCRbeta diversity at day 60; it came from surviving recipient T cells and thymic progenitors. After one year, T-cell counts and TCRbeta diversity mostly came from new T cells.

Source: peripheral blood, taken 360 days after TCRalphabeta/CD19-depleted stem cell transplant. The rearrangement links TRBV10-3 to TRBJ2-5, with D perhaps TRBD2 (7 bases). The sequence came from a female patient between 2 and 15 years old who had a stem cell transplant for Fanconi anemia, so the T cells may come from the graft donor. CDR3 in amino acids: CAISEGGETQYF. The CDR3 DNA sequence: TGTGCCATCAGCGAGGGGGGGGAGACCCAGTACTTC.